The source of this T cell receptor (beta chain) is a study of Ad26.COV2.S vaccination and SARS-CoV-2 variants. Study-wide background: The Ad26.COV2.S arm of the COV1001 trial was where the donor was placed. Study-wide results and limits: Using TCR breadth and depth analyses may have led to underestimated total T cell responses.

Concerning this clone: Its antigen is not known.

The CDR3 runs to 12 residues. Germline V gene data show CDR1 as MNHEY and CDR2 as SVGAGI. V was trimmed by 2 bases and J by 4 bases, leaving 3 bases between them. The treatment was: roughly 19 received Ad26.COV2.S at low or high dose, single or two shots; 5 received placebo; per-sample allocation not given. Day 63 after the first vaccine or placebo injection was the time point for sampling. Libraries were prepared by immunoSEQ multiplex PCR; TCRdb keeps only in-frame clonotypes and omits some of them. The repertoire holds around 250,000 clones, with around 87% as singletons. The sample in question was peripheral blood, obtained in a trial of Ad26.COV2.S vaccine versus placebo. This chain links TRBV6-5 with TRBJ1-5; no reliable D call. This TCR came from a person aged 18 to 65 who received the Ad26.COV2.S COVID-19 vaccine or a placebo. The CDR3, as DNA: TGTGCCAGCAGTTACATTAATCAGCCCCAGCATTTT. Translation: CASSYINQPQHF.